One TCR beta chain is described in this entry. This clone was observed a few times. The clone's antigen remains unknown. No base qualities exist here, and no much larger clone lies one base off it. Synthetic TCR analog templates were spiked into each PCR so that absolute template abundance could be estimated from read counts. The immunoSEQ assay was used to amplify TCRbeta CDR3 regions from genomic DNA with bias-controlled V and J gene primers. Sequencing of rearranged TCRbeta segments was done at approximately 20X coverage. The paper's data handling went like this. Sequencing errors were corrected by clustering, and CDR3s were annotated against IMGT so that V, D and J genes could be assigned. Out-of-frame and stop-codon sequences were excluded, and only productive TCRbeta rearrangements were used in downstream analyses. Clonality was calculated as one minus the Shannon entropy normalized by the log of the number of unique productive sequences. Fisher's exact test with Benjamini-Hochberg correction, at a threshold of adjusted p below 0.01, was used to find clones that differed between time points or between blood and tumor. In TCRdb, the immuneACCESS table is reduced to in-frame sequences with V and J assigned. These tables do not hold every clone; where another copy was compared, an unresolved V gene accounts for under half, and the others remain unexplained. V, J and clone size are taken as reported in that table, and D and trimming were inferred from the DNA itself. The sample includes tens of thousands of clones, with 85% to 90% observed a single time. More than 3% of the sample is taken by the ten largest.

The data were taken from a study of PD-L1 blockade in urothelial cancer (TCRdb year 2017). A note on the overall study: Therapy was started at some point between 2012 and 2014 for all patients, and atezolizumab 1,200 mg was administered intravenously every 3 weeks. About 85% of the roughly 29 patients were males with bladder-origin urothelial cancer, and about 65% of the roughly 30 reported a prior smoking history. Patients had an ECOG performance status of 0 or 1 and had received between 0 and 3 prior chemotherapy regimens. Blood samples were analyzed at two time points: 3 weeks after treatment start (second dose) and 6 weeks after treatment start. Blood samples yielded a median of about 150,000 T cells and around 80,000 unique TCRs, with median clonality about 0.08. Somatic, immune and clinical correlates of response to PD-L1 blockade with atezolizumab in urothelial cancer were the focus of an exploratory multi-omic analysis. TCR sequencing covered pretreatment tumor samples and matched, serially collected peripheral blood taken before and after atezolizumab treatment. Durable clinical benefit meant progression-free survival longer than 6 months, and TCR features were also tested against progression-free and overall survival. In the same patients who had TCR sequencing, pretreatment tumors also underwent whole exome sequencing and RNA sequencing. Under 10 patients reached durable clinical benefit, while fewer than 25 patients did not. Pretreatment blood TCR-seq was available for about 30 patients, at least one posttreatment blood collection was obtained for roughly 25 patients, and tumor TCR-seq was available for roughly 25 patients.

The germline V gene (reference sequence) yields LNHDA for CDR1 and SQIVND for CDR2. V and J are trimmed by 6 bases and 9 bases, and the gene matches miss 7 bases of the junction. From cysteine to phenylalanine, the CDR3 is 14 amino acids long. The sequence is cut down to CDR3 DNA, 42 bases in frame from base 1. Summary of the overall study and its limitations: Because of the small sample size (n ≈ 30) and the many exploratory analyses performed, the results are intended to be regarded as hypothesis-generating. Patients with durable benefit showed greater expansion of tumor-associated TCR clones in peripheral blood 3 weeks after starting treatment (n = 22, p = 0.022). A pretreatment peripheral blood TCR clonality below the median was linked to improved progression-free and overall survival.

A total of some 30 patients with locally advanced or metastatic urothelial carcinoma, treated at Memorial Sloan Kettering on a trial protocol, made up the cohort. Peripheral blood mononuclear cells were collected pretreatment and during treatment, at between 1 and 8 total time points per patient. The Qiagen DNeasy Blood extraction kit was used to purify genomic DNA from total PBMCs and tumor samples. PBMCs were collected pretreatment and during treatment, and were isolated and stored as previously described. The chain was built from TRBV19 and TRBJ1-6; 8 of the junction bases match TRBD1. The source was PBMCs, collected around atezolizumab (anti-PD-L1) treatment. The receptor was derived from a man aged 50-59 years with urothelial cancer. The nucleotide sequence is TGTGCCAGTAGCAATACAGGGGGAGCTTCACCCCTCCACTTT. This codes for CASSNTGGASPLHF.